There are a few counts of the clone carrying this TCR beta chain. The CDR3 length is 15 residues. V dropped 4 bases and J dropped 0 bases, with 10 bases sitting between them. In germline, CDR1 is KGHSH, CDR2 LQKENI. The data are from a study of graft-versus-host responses after intestinal transplantation. Assay used: immunoSEQ multiplex PCR; TCRdb lists only in-frame clones, some missing. The repertoire holds roughly 50,000 clones, with more than 80% as singletons. The clonotype was recovered from a human patient who received an intestinal transplant, so some T cells may come from the graft donor. Sequenced material: PBMCs, taken roughly 680 days after intestinal transplant. V usage is TRBV18 and J usage is TRBJ1-5; TRBD1 is a possible D gene (5 bases). As DNA, the CDR3 is TGTGCCAGCTCACTCGACAGTTATAGCAATCAGCCCCAGCATTTT. Its translation: CASSLDSYSNQPQHF. The entire variable domain, with the rest obtained from reference TRBV18 and TRBJ1-5, is as follows: NAGVMQNPRHLVRRRGQEARLRCSPMKGHSHVYWYRQLPEEGLKFMVYLQKENIIDESGMPKERFSAEFPKEGPSILRIQQVVRGDSAAYFCASSLDSYSNQPQHFGDGTRLSIL.